The 13 T cell receptor beta chains below were found in one sample sequenced in a study of immune heterogeneity within non-small cell lung tumors. TCR beta CDR3 was amplified by multiplex PCR using 32 V and 13 J primers. Using its own MiXCR run on the multiplex PCR reads, TCRdb lists one record per CDR3 protein. Counted here are roughly 3,300 distinct CDR3 sequences, roughly a fifth occurring once; the ten biggest clones make up approximately 15%. Bulk tumor genomic DNA constituted the template, at 450 to 700 ng per sample. Multiple biopsies spaced far apart were taken from each primary tumor during surgery. Their non-small cell lung cancer was newly diagnosed and untreated, and the patients underwent curative surgery. Sequenced: lung tumor tissue. The receptors come from a man in his sixties with non-small cell lung cancer.

As for this clonotype: A much larger clone is a single base away; this may be a read error. CDR3 protein: CASSFEWGNTIYF. In DNA, the CDR3 is TGTGCCAGCAGCTTCGAATGGGGGAACACCATATATTTT. The J gene is TRBJ1-3, the V gene TRBV7-9; D is perhaps TRBD1 (5 bases). The CDR3 spans 13 residues. V lost 3 bases, J lost 7 bases, and 10 bases lay in between. Germline CDR1 and CDR2: SEHNR and FQNEAQ (reference sequence).

This clonotype is labeled medium-sized. The chain carries TRBV7-8 and TRBJ2-1; TRBD2 is a possible D gene (5 bases). Germline lookup yields CDR1 SGHVS and CDR2 FQNEAQ. The ends were cut back, 0 bases at V and 0 bases at J, with 12 bases in the middle. This CDR3 contains 17 residues. The CDR3 DNA reads TGTGCCAGCAGCTTAGCCCCTAGCATTAGCTCCTACAATGAGCAGTTCTTC. Translated: CASSLAPSISSYNEQFF.

This clonotype is medium-sized. The chain couples TRBV2 to TRBJ2-1; no clear D gene. CDR3 length: 11 residues. Germline CDR1 and CDR2: SNHLY and FYNNEI. V was cut by 5 bases and J by 10 bases, with 9 bases left in between. This chain's CDR3 is CASSSTVEQFF. DNA for the CDR3: TGTGCCAGCAGTTCCACGGTGGAGCAGTTCTTC. Full variable domain (missing parts from reference TRBV2 and TRBJ2-1): EPEVTQTPSHQVTQMGQEVILRCVPISNHLYFYWYRQILGQKVEFLVSFYNNEISEKSEIFDDQFSVERPDGSNFTLKIRSTKLEDSAMYFCASSSTVEQFFGPGTRLTVL.

This clonotype is categorized as medium-sized (0.01 to 0.1%). This chain links TRBV6-1 with TRBJ2-3; a weak D match, TRBD2 (6 bases). The CDR3 loop spans 14 amino acids. With 5 bases removed from V and 4 bases from J, the gap between germline ends came to 13 bases. Looked up from germline, CDR1 is MNHNS and CDR2 is SASEGT. The CDR3 spells CASSWRGPPDTQYF. The CDR3 region has the DNA TGTGCCAGCAGTTGGAGGGGCCCCCCAGATACGCAGTATTTT.

By sample share, this clonotype is medium-sized (0.01 to 0.1%). The chain is built from TRBV28 and TRBJ2-1, with 9 positions matching TRBD2. CDR3 length equals 18 residues. The trim removed 7 bases at V and 1 base at J, leaving 14 bases unmatched. The germline V gene has CDR1 MDHEN and CDR2 SYDVKM. CDR3: CASTLGNIAGVSYNEQFF. CDR3 bases: TGTGCCAGCACCCTAGGGAACATAGCGGGAGTATCCTACAATGAGCAGTTCTTC.

In its sample, this clonotype is medium-sized. This chain uses TRBV12-3 or TRBV12-4 with TRBJ1-1; TRBD1 is a possible D gene (6 bases). The CDR3 sequence is 14 residues long. V was shortened by 5 bases and J by 1 base, with 11 bases between the two germline ends. In nucleotides, the CDR3 is TGTGCCAGCAGTCGGGACACCGGGAACACTGAAGCTTTCTTT. This translates into CASSRDTGNTEAFF.

Regarding this clonotype: A much bigger clone sits one base away, suggesting this may be a read error. The V and J genes are TRBV6-4 and TRBJ2-1, with D perhaps matching TRBD2 (6 bases). Germline CDR1 is MRHNA and CDR2 is SNTAGT. There are 13 residues in the CDR3. V lost 6 bases, J lost 6 bases, and 12 bases lay in between. In DNA form, the CDR3 reads TGTGCCAGCAGACGACACGGGGGCAATGAGCAGTTCTTC. It translates to CASRRHGGNEQFF.

This sequence joins TRBV5-6 and TRBJ1-4, with D unclear. CDR3 size: 14 residues. Looked up from germline, CDR1 is SGHDT and CDR2 is YYEEEE. V was cut by 2 bases and J by 5 bases, with 10 bases left in between. The CDR3 nucleotides are TGTGCCAGCAGCTTCAACTTACTAAATGAAAAACTGTTTTTT. It encodes CASSFNLLNEKLFF.

The V call is TRBV11-2, the J call TRBJ2-3; perhaps TRBD2 as D (6 bases). The CDR3 spans 15 residues. V dropped 4 bases and J dropped 7 bases, with 18 bases sitting between them. Germline loops: CDR1 SGHAT, CDR2 FQNNGV. This chain's CDR3 is CASSSTLGRGNTQYF. CDR3 bases: TGTGCCAGCAGCTCTACTCTCGGGAGAGGTAATACGCAGTATTTT. The full variable domain, with the rest looked up from reference TRBV11-2 and TRBJ2-3, is EAGVAQSPRYKIIEKRQSVAFWCNPISGHATLYWYQQILGQGPKLLIQFQNNGVVDDSQLPKDRFSAERLKGVDSTLKIQPAKLEDSAVYLCASSSTLGRGNTQYFGPGTRLTVL.

As concerns this clonotype: The germline gene is not matched at one end of the junction; a read error may be the cause. The chain combines TRBV28 with TRBJ1-2; D is perhaps TRBD1 (5 bases). Looked up from germline, CDR1 is MDHEN and CDR2 is SYDVKM. This CDR3 contains 12 residues. CDR3 region: CARSRLARDHLW. Here the CDR3 DNA reads TGTGCCAGAAGCCGCCTCGCCCGGGACCACCTCTGG.

Of note for this clonotype: A read error is possible here, since a much larger clone lies one base away. The chain uses TRBV20-1 and TRBJ1-6; 9 bases match TRBD1. The CDR3 sequence is 16 residues long. The germline CDR1 and CDR2 sequences are DFQATT and SNEGSKA (reference sequence). CDR3 nucleotides: TGCAGTGCTCAGGGACAGGGAAGCTCCTATAATTCACACCTCCACTTT. It codes for CSAQGQGSSYNSHLHF.

In its sample, this clonotype is medium-sized (0.01 to 0.1%). The V gene is TRBV2, the J gene TRBJ1-2; perhaps TRBD1 as D (5 bases). The V end lost 4 bases, the J end lost 0 bases, and 9 bases lay between the germline ends. Looked up from germline, CDR1 is SNHLY and CDR2 is FYNNEI. The CDR3 covers 14 residues. DNA of the CDR3: TGTGCCAGCAGTGGAAGGGGATCTAACTATGGCTACACCTTC. Translated, it gives CASSGRGSNYGYTF.

CDR3 nucleotides: TGTGCCAGCACTCGGGACAGGGTAAGTCGGGTTGAAAAACTGTTTTTT. Residues: CASTRDRVSRVEKLFF. V usage is TRBV2 and J usage is TRBJ1-4; 9 bases line up with TRBD1. V was pared by 7 bases and J by 7 bases, with 13 bases of the junction left unmatched. Germline V CDR1 and CDR2: SNHLY, FYNNEI. The CDR3 is 16 amino acids.